This TCR beta chain originates from a study of T cell repertoires in cytomegalovirus infection. Overall study context: It was the public TCR beta signatures that indicated both CMV infection and matching HLA type.

CDR3 length equals 16 residues. Germline V gene lookup returns CDR1 KGHSH and CDR2 LQKENI. V was pared by 3 bases and J by 6 bases, with 15 bases between. TCRdb re-called the reads through MiXCR, storing one row per CDR3 protein. Of hundreds of thousands of distinct CDR3 sequences in the sample, 31% were seen once. Concerning this clonotype itself: What it binds is not known.

Study-wide points: Across the ex vivo response, the dominant clonotypes were HLA-C-restricted CMV-specific TCR beta clonotypes. Frequencies of public TCR beta families were cumulated, and this identified carriers of CMV plus the relevant HLA.

Here the sequenced sample was cultured CD8+ T cells from PBMCs, taken from culture after CMV antigen stimulation. This chain joins TRBV18 and TRBJ1-6, with D possibly matching TRBD1 (6 bases). This clonotype was obtained from a human donor in good health (CMV status not recorded). Some clones in this sample may be carry-over from other donors' samples. The CDR3, as DNA: TGTGCCAGCTCACCGCTAACGGACAGCCTTAATTCACCCCTCCACTTT. Its protein product is CASSPLTDSLNSPLHF.